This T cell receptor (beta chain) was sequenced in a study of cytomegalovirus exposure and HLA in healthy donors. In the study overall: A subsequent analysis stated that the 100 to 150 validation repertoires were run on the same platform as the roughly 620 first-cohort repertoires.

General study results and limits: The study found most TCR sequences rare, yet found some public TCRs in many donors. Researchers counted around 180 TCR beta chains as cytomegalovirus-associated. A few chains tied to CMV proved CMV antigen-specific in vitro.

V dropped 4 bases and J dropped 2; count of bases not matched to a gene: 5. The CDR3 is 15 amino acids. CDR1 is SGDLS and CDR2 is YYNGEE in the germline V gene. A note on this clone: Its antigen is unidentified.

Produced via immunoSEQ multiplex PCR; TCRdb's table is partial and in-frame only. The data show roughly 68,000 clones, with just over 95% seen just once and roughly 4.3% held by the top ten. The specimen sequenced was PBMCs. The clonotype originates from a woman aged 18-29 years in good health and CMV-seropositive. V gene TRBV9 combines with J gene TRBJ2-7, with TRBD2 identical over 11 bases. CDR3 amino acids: CASSSGLAETYEQYF. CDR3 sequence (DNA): TGTGCCAGCAGCTCGGGACTAGCGGAGACCTACGAGCAGTACTTC.